The entry below describes one T cell receptor beta chain. Its target is unknown. The CDR3 totals 11 residues. Trimming removed 6 bases at V and 4 bases at J, with 6 bases between. The germline V gene has CDR1 MNHEY and CDR2 SMNVEV (reference sequence). The sample is drawn from a study of cytomegalovirus exposure and HLA in healthy donors. Findings of the study overall: In vitro experiments confirmed that three CMV-associated chains were specific for CMV antigens.

PCR used 60 Vbeta primers and 13 Jbeta primers. The assay was immunoSEQ multiplex PCR, and TCRdb's table has in-frame clones only and misses some. In the table there are 55,000 to 85,000 clones, approximately 90% of which are singletons. The chain is built from TRBV27 and TRBJ1-2, with a tentative D call TRBD1 (6 bases). The source material was PBMCs. The source of this sequence is a woman aged 30 to 39 in good health and CMV-seronegative. The CDR3 region is CASRDSYGYTF. The DNA for the CDR3 is TGTGCCAGCAGGGACAGCTATGGCTACACCTTC.